The 3 T cell receptor beta chains below come from one sample, sequenced in a study of T-cell reconstitution after alpha-beta-depleted transplantation in children. The authors prepared the TCRbeta library with unique molecular identifiers. Each CDR3 protein is one row after TCRdb ran MiXCR on the PCR reads. The data hold about 980,000 distinct CDR3 sequences, with around 30% observed a single time. Material: PBMCs, mostly from graft donor cells, obtained 360 days after TCRalphabeta/CD19-depleted stem cell transplant. Receptors were obtained from a boy younger than two who had a stem cell transplant for SCID, so the T cells may come from the graft donor.

This clonotype has only a few counts. The V call is TRBV7-3, the J call TRBJ2-3; 7 nucleotides agree with TRBD2. V lost 1 base to trimming and J lost 1 base; unmatched junction nucleotides: 5. This CDR3 spans 16 amino acids. Germline V CDR1 and CDR2: SGHTA, FQGTGA. The chain's CDR3 is CASSLSRLAGTDTQYF. In nucleotides, the CDR3 is TGTGCCAGCAGCTTAAGTCGCCTAGCGGGCACAGATACGCAGTATTTT.

This clonotype was detected only a few times. The rearrangement uses TRBV5-1 and TRBJ2-7; D unresolved. CDR1 is SGHRS and CDR2 is YFSETQ in the germline V gene. The V gene lost 0 bases and the J gene lost 3 bases, with 10 bases spanning the gap. The CDR3 spans 14 residues. The CDR3 DNA sequence: TGCGCCAGCAGCTTGGCCAAGGGCAGCTACGAGCAGTACTTC. Translated, it gives CASSLAKGSYEQYF.

The chain recombines TRBV4-2 with TRBJ2-7, with 12 bases lining up with TRBD1. Germline V gene sequence: CDR1 LGHNA, CDR2 YNFKEQ. The J segment lost 4 bases and the V segment lost 6 bases, leaving 7 bases of the junction unmatched. The length of the CDR3 is 15 residues. The CDR3 loop is CASSQAGQGAYEQYF. The CDR3 DNA sequence: TGTGCCAGCAGTCAGGCGGGACAGGGGGCTTACGAGCAGTACTTC.